What follows describes a single T cell receptor (beta chain). The target antigen is unknown. The source of the sample is a study of cytomegalovirus exposure and HLA in healthy donors. General study findings and limits: There were reportedly fewer N-insertions in an Asian-associated ancestry cluster than the roughly 700-donor mean, in a later analysis. CMV serostatus was the only recorded immune exposure for donors.

Primers: 60 Vbeta forward and 13 Jbeta reverse. Profiled with immunoSEQ multiplex PCR; TCRdb holds only in-frame clones, not every one. The sample has approximately 60,000 clones, approximately 80% seen once. Trimming cost V 1 base and J 2 bases, with 5 bases left between them. Germline V lookup: CDR1 SGHAT, CDR2 FQNNGV. The CDR3 spans 13 residues. The TCR sequence derives from a man aged 35-49 years in good health and CMV-seronegative. The sample taken for sequencing was PBMCs. The V gene is TRBV11-2, the J gene TRBJ1-2; D ambiguous. The CDR3 is CASSLVRNYGYTF. The CDR3 region has the DNA TGTGCCAGCAGCTTAGTCAGGAACTATGGCTACACCTTC.